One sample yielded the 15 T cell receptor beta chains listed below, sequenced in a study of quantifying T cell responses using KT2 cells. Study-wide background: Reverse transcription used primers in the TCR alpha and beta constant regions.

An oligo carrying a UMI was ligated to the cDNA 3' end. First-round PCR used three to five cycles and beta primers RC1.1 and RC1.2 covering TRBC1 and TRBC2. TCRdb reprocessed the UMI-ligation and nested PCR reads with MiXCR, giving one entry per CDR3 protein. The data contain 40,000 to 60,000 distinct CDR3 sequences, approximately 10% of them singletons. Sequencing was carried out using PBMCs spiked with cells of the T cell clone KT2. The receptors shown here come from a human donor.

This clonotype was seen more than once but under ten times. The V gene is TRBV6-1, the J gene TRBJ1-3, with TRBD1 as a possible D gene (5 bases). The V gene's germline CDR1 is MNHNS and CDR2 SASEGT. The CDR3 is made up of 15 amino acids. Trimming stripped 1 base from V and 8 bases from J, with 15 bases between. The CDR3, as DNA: TGTGCCAGCAGTGAAGGCGTCAGGGTGGAAGACACCATATATTTT. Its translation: CASSEGVRVEDTIYF.

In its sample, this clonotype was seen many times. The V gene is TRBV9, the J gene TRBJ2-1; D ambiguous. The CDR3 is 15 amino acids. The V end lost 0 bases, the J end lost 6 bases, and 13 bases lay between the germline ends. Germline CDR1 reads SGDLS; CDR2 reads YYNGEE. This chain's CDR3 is CASSVGYGVVNEQFF. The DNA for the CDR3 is TGTGCCAGCAGCGTAGGCTATGGGGTTGTCAATGAGCAGTTCTTC. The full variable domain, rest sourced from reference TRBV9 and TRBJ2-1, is DSGVTQTPKHLITATGQRVTLRCSPRSGDLSVYWYQQSLDQGLQFLIQYYNGEERAKGNILERFSAQQFPDLHSELNLSSLELGDSALYFCASSVGYGVVNEQFFGPGTRLTVL.

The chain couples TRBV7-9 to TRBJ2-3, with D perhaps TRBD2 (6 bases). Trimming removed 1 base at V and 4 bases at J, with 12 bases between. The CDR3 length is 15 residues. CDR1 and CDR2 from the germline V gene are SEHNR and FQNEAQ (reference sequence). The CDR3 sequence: CASSLGTAGPDTQYF. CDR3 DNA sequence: TGTGCCAGCAGCTTAGGGACTGCGGGGCCAGATACGCAGTATTTT. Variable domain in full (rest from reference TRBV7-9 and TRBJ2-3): DTGVSQNPRHKITKRGQNVTFRCDPISEHNRLYWYRQTLGQGPEFLTYFQNEAQLEKSRLLSDRFSAERPKGSFSTLEIQRTEQGDSAMYLCASSLGTAGPDTQYFGPGTRLTVL.

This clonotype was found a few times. CDR3 sequence reads: CATSDRQLQGYTF. The CDR3 DNA reads as TGTGCCACCAGTGACCGACAGCTTCAGGGCTACACCTTC. This rearrangement joins TRBV24-1 to TRBJ1-2, with D possibly being TRBD1 (5 bases). This CDR3 has 13 residues. Germline V gene sequence: CDR1 KGHDR, CDR2 SFDVKD. Trimming took 4 bases from V and 8 from J, leaving 13 bases between them.

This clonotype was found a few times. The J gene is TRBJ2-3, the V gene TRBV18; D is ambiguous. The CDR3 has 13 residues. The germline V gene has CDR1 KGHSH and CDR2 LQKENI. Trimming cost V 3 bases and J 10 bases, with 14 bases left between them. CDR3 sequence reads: CASSPVDDAPQYF. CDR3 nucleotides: TGTGCCAGCTCACCGGTTGACGATGCTCCGCAGTATTTT.

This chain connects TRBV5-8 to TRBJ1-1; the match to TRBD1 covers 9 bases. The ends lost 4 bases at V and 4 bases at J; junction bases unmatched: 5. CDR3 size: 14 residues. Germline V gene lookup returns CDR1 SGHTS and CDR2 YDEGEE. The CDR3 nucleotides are TGTGCCAGCAGCCTCCGACAGGGGGGCACTGAAGCTTTCTTT. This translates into CASSLRQGGTEAFF. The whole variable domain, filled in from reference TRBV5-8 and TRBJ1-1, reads EAGVTQSPTHLIKTRGQQATLRCSPISGHTSVYWYQQALGLGLQFLLWYDEGEERNRGNFPPRFSGRQFPNYSSELNVNALELEDSALYLCASSLRQGGTEAFFGQGTRLTVV.

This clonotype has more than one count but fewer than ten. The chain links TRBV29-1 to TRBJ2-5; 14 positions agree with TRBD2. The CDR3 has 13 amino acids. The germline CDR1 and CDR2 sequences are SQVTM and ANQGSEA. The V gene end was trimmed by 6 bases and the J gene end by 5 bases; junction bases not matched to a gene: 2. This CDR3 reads CSVTSGGAETQYF. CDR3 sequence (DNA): TGCAGCGTGACTAGCGGGGGGGCGGAGACCCAGTACTTC.

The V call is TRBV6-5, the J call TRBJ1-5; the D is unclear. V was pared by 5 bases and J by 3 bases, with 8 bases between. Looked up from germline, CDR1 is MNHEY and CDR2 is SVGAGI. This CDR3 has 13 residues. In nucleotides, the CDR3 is TGTGCCAGCAGTCGAGGTTACAATCAGCCCCAGCATTTT. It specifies CASSRGYNQPQHF.

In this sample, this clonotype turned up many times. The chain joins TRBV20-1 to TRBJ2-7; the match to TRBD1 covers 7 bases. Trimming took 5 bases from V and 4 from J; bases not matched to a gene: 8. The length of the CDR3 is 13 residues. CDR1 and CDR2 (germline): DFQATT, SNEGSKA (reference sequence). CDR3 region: CSAPRQGQYEQYF. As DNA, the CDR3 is TGCAGTGCTCCTCGACAGGGTCAATACGAGCAGTACTTC.

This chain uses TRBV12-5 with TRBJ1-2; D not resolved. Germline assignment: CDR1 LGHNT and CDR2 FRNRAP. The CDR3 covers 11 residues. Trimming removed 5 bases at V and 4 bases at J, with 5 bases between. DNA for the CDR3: TGTGCTAGTGGTCCCTTCTATGGCTACACCTTC. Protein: CASGPFYGYTF.

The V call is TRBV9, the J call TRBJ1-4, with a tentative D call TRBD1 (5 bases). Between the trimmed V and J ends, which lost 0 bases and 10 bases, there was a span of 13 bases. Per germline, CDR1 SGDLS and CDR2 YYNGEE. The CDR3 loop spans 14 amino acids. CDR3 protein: CASSVGGENGKLFF. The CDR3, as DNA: TGTGCCAGCAGCGTAGGGGGGGAGAACGGAAAACTGTTTTTT.

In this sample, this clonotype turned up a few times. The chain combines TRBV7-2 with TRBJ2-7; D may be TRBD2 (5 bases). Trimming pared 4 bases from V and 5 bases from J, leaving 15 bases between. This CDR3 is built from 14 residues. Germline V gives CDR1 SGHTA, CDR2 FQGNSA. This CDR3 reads CASSSGLSGDEQYF. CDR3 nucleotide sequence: TGTGCCAGCAGCTCCGGACTTTCGGGCGACGAGCAGTACTTC.

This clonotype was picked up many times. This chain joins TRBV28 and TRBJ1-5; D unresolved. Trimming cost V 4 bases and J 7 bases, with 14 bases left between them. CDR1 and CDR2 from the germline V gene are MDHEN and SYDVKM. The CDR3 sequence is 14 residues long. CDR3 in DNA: TGTGCCAGCAGTTCCCCACGGGAAGGGCAGCCCCAGCATTTT. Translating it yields CASSSPREGQPQHF. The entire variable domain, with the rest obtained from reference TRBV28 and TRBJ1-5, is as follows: DVKVTQSSRYLVKRTGEKVFLECVQDMDHENMFWYRQDPGLGLRLIYFSYDVKMKEKGDIPEGYSVSREKKERFSLILESASTNQTSMYLCASSSPREGQPQHFGDGTRLSIL.

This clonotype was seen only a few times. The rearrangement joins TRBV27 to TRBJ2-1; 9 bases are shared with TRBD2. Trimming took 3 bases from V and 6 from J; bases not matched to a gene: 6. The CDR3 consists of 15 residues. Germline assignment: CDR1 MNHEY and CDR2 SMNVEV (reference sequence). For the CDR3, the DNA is TGTGCCAGCAGTTTTCCAGCGGGGGGCTCCAATGAGCAGTTCTTC. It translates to CASSFPAGGSNEQFF.

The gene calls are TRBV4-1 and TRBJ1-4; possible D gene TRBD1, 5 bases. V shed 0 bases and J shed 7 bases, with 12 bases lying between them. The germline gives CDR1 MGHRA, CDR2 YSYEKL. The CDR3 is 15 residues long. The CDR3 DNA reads TGCGCCAGCAGCCAAGATCCGGGGGAGGGTGAAAAACTGTTTTTT. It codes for CASSQDPGEGEKLFF.